A selection of T cell receptor beta chains follows, all from one sample in a study of cytomegalovirus exposure and HLA in healthy donors. This table comes from immunoSEQ multiplex PCR, and its TCRdb copy is limited to in-frame clones, with some not included. With tens of thousands of clones in the sample, the ten largest clones hold roughly 3.8%. The sequenced material came from PBMCs. These TCRs come from a man aged 18 to 35 in good health and CMV-seropositive. Both conserved end residues are part of each CDR3. The D gene is left open where the match is weak.

v_gene	j_gene	d_gene	CDR3nt	CDR3aa
TRBV7-9	TRBJ2-5	NA	TGTGCCAGCAGCACCGCGGAGACCCAGTACTTC	CASSTAETQYF
TRBV27	TRBJ2-3	NA	TGTGCCAGCGGGTGGGGGGTGGGTACGCAGTATTTT	CASGWGVGTQYF
TRBV29-1	TRBJ2-1	NA	TGCAGCGTTGGACTGCAGTCCTACAATGAGCAGTTCTTC	CSVGLQSYNEQFF
TRBV20-1	TRBJ1-4	NA	TGCAGTGCTAGAGGGAGGGAAAAACTGTTTTTT	CSARGREKLFF
TRBV2	TRBJ2-5	TRBD1	TGTGCCAGCAGTGAAGCCCCCAGGGGGAACCGAATGTACTTC	CASSEAPRGNRMYF
TRBV6-1	TRBJ1-1	NA	TGTGCCAGCAGTGAGTTCGGGGGCACTGAAGCTTTCTTT	CASSEFGGTEAFF
TRBV28	TRBJ1-2	TRBD1	TGTGCCAGCAGTTTATTTAAGGGGACAGGGACTGGCTACACCTTC	CASSLFKGTGTGYTF
TRBV5-4	TRBJ1-1	TRBD1	TGTGCCAGCAGCTTGTATGAAGGGACAGGGATGGCTTTCTTT	CASSLYEGTGMAFF
TRBV7-2	TRBJ2-1	TRBD2	TGTGCCAGCACCTTGGGACTAGCGGGAGCTAATGATTGGTTCTTC	CASTLGLAGANDWFF
TRBV6-4	TRBJ2-1	NA	TGTGCCAGCAGTGACCACTCACTAGAAAAACCCCAGATTGCCCACAATGAGCAGTTCTTC	CASSDHSLEKPQIAHNEQFF
TRBV11-2	TRBJ2-7	NA	TGTGCCAGCAGTCCCGGGGGCTACGAGCAGTACTTC	CASSPGGYEQYF
TRBV7-2	TRBJ1-6	NA	TGTGCCAGCAGCTTATCACAGGATACGACACCCCTCCACTTT	CASSLSQDTTPLHF
TRBV6-1	TRBJ1-5	TRBD1	TGTGCCAGCAGTACACGACAGGGAAGAAATCAGCCCCAGCATTTT	CASSTRQGRNQPQHF
TRBV6-6	TRBJ1-6	NA	TGTGCCAGCAGTGGAGGGGCCTTTAATTCACCCCTCCACTTT	CASSGGAFNSPLHF
TRBV2	TRBJ2-2	TRBD1	TGTGCCAGCAGGGACAGGGTGGGCACCGGGGAGCTGTTTTTT	CASRDRVGTGELFF
TRBV6-1	TRBJ1-2	NA	TGTGCCAGCAGTGAGAGGAGGTACTATGGCTACACCTTC	CASSERRYYGYTF
TRBV7-8	TRBJ1-5	NA	TGTGCCAGCAGCTTAGGCGAGGGGAAACAGGGAAGACAGCCCCAGCATTTT	CASSLGEGKQGRQPQHF
TRBV5-1	TRBJ1-1	TRBD1	TGCGCCAGCACCGGACACGGCACAGGGGCGAGGGCTGAAGCTTTCTTT	CASTGHGTGARAEAFF